This note documents a single T cell receptor beta chain sequence. The data derive from a study of blood T cell repertoires in COVID-19. Study-level information: The cDNA or gDNA used as material had been derived from T cells, B-cell-depleted T cells, or PBMCs.

Sequencing was performed with immunoSEQ multiplex PCR; in TCRdb, only in-frame clones are kept and a portion is missing. The top ten clones hold 15% to 20% of a sample with 75,000 to 90,000 clones, 70% to 90% of them seen once. This TCR derives from an elderly man with active or convalescent COVID-19. The sequenced sample consisted of peripheral blood.

As DNA, the CDR3 is TGTGCCTGGAGTCCACTTAGCACAGATACGCAGTATTTT. Its translation: CAWSPLSTDTQYF. V gene TRBV30 combines with J gene TRBJ2-3; the D is unclear. CDR1 GTSNPN and CDR2 SVGIG come from the germline V gene (reference sequence). The CDR3 runs 13 residues. V was clipped by 2 bases and J by 0 bases, with 6 bases between them.